The 28 T cell receptor beta chains below all came from one sample that was sequenced in a study of blood T cell repertoires in COVID-19. TCRdb's table, derived via immunoSEQ multiplex PCR, lists solely in-frame clones and lacks some. The sample records about 270,000 clones, just under 90% being singletons. The sample comprised PBMCs or T cells enriched from blood (not recorded which). These receptors originate from a woman aged 25 to 45 with acute COVID-19.

This chain connects TRBV3-1 (or the pseudogene TRBV3-2) to TRBJ2-3, with TRBD2 matching 10 bases. The CDR3 sequence is 15 residues long. Unmatched junction bases numbered 7, after V lost 2 bases and J lost 8 bases. Per germline, CDR1 LGHDT and CDR2 YNNKEL (reference sequence). This CDR3 is CASSQLPSGSGTQYF. The DNA for the CDR3 is TGTGCCAGCAGCCAACTTCCTAGCGGGAGCGGTACGCAGTATTTT.

V usage is TRBV25-1 and J usage is TRBJ2-1; D is possibly TRBD2 (7 bases). Germline V gene lookup returns CDR1 MGHDK and CDR2 SYGVNS. The V end was cut by 2 bases, the J end by 5 bases, with 13 bases between. The CDR3 covers 15 residues. CDR3 region: CASSEGRGKNNEQFF. The CDR3 region has the DNA TGTGCCAGCAGTGAAGGGAGGGGGAAAAACAATGAGCAGTTCTTC.

This chain joins TRBV7-3 and TRBJ2-1; 12 nucleotides match TRBD2. The CDR3 totals 15 residues. Looked up from germline, CDR1 is SGHTA and CDR2 is FQGTGA. Losses at the gene ends were 5 bases for V and 7 bases for J; bases not matched to a gene: 6. CDR3 DNA: TGTGCCAGCAGCCTACTAGCGGGAGGAGCAAATGAGCAGTTCTTC. This codes for CASSLLAGGANEQFF.

In this sample, this clone turned up once. V gene TRBV19 combines with J gene TRBJ2-7; D is ambiguous. CDR3 size: 13 residues. Germline loops: CDR1 LNHDA, CDR2 SQIVND (reference sequence). Trimming took off 9 bases at V and 5 bases at J, with 17 bases between the two ends. The DNA of the CDR3 is TGTGCCAGCGGATTCCTACAGAGAAACGAGCAGTACTTC. Residues: CASGFLQRNEQYF. Together with reference TRBV19 and TRBJ2-7, the CDR3 gives the full variable domain: DGGITQSPKYLFRKEGQNVTLSCEQNLNHDAMYWYRQDPGQGLRLIYYSQIVNDFQKGDIAEGYSVSREKKESFPLTVTSAQKNPTAFYLCASGFLQRNEQYFGPGTRLTVT.

The chain joins TRBV3-1 (or the pseudogene TRBV3-2) to TRBJ2-3, with 8 positions matching TRBD1. This CDR3 spans 16 amino acids. Losses at the gene ends were 3 bases for V and 1 base for J; bases not matched to a gene: 6. The germline V gene has CDR1 LGHDT and CDR2 YNNKEL (reference sequence). In DNA, the CDR3 is TGTGCCAGCAGCCAGTCCGGGACAGGTCGCACAGATACGCAGTATTTT. Translated, it gives CASSQSGTGRTDTQYF.

The chain couples TRBV5-1 to TRBJ2-5; TRBD1 aligns across 7 bases. Germline V lookup: CDR1 SGHRS, CDR2 YFSETQ. V dropped 2 bases and J dropped 2; count of bases not matched to a gene: 6. The CDR3 extends over 15 amino acids. As DNA, the CDR3 is TGCGCCAGCAGCTTTTTAGGGACAGAACAAGAGACCCAGTACTTC. It codes for CASSFLGTEQETQYF.

The chain links TRBV18 to TRBJ2-1, with 8 positions matching TRBD2. The CDR3 has 16 amino acids. V dropped 4 bases and J dropped 6; count of bases not matched to a gene: 11. CDR1 is KGHSH and CDR2 is LQKENI in the germline V gene. The CDR3 protein is CASSLSEVAGFNEQFF. For the CDR3, the DNA is TGTGCCAGCTCACTCAGTGAGGTAGCGGGATTCAATGAGCAGTTCTTC.

The table lists this clone with a count of one. The chain employs TRBV12-3 or TRBV12-4 and TRBJ2-7, with a tentative D call TRBD1 (6 bases). V lost 7 bases to trimming and J lost 0 bases, with 10 bases between them. The CDR3 is made up of 13 amino acids. DNA for the CDR3: TGTGCCAGCACAAGGACAGCCTCCTACGAGCAGTACTTC. It encodes CASTRTASYEQYF.

The genes are TRBV29-1 and TRBJ1-2; D is ambiguous. Deletions cut 6 bases from V and 4 bases from J, with 12 bases between. The CDR3 spans 12 residues. Germline V gene sequence: CDR1 SQVTM, CDR2 ANQGSEA. CDR3 sequence reads: CSVDGVGYGYTF. The CDR3 DNA sequence: TGCAGCGTCGACGGGGTCGGCTATGGCTACACCTTC.

V is TRBV27 and J is TRBJ2-1; D remains ambiguous. V lost 2 bases and J 0 bases, leaving 8 bases between the germline ends. There are 15 residues in the CDR3. Germline V gene sequence: CDR1 MNHEY, CDR2 SMNVEV (reference sequence). The CDR3 is CASSLRGVSYNEQFF. CDR3 nucleotides: TGTGCCAGCAGTTTAAGAGGTGTCTCCTACAATGAGCAGTTCTTC.

The CDR3 nucleotides read TGCGCCAGCAGTGACGCGGGCGGTCGAGCTTTCTTT. Translation: CASSDAGGRAFF. This chain joins TRBV10-1 and TRBJ1-1, with D unresolved. Trimming pared 3 bases from V and 10 bases from J, leaving 12 bases between. CDR3 length equals 12 residues. The germline CDR1 and CDR2 sequences are WNHNN and SYGVQD (reference sequence).

The chain joins TRBV4-3 to TRBJ2-3; 8 bases are shared with TRBD2. V lost 4 bases to trimming and J lost 1 base; unmatched junction nucleotides: 4. Germline CDR1 and CDR2: LGHNA and YSLEER. This CDR3 has 15 amino acids. For the CDR3, the DNA is TGCGCCAGCAGCCCGGGACTAGGGGGCACAGATACGCAGTATTTT. As protein: CASSPGLGGTDTQYF.

This clone was recorded only once. This sequence joins TRBV6-2 or TRBV6-3 and TRBJ2-1; the match to TRBD2 covers 8 bases. The ends lost 1 base at V and 4 bases at J; junction bases unmatched: 6. From germline, CDR1 is MNHEY and CDR2 SVGEGT. This CDR3 comprises 16 residues. CDR3 amino acids: CASSYWLAGIYNEQFF. The CDR3 DNA sequence: TGTGCCAGCAGTTACTGGCTAGCGGGTATATACAATGAGCAGTTCTTC.

This chain uses TRBV6-4 with TRBJ2-1, with 11 bases lining up with TRBD2. The length of the CDR3 is 16 residues. V shed 0 bases, J shed 7 bases, and the junction held 5 bases outside the gene matches. The V gene's germline CDR1 is MRHNA and CDR2 SNTAGT. CDR3 loop: CASSDSIAGGANEQFF. The CDR3 DNA reads as TGTGCCAGCAGTGACTCGATAGCGGGAGGGGCGAATGAGCAGTTCTTC.

This chain links TRBV28 with TRBJ1-4; D is uncertain. Deletions cut 3 bases from V and 0 bases from J, with 11 bases between. The germline gives CDR1 MDHEN, CDR2 SYDVKM. The CDR3 runs 16 residues. CDR3 in DNA: TGTGCCAGCAGTTTGGCGGGGTCTGCAACTAATGAAAAACTGTTTTTT. Translating gives CASSLAGSATNEKLFF.

V usage is TRBV30 and J usage is TRBJ2-5; TRBD2 matches at 11 bases. V was pared by 4 bases and J by 1 base, with 5 bases of the junction left unmatched. The CDR3 spans 15 residues. CDR1 and CDR2 (germline): GTSNPN, SVGIG (reference sequence). The CDR3 DNA reads as TGTGCCTGGACTCAACTAGCGGGGGCCCAAGAGACCCAGTACTTC. Protein: CAWTQLAGAQETQYF.

This chain joins TRBV28 and TRBJ2-7; 13 nucleotides match TRBD2. Germline trimming cut 4 bases from V and 0 bases from J; bases unmatched to any gene: 9. Germline CDR1 reads MDHEN; CDR2 reads SYDVKM. The CDR3 contains 18 residues. The CDR3 reads CASSSGLAGDLRSYEQYF. The CDR3 nucleotides read TGTGCCAGCAGTTCCGGACTAGCGGGAGACTTACGCTCCTACGAGCAGTACTTC.

This clone showed up just once. This chain joins TRBV30 and TRBJ2-1; 9 nucleotides align to TRBD2. V shed 2 bases, J shed 9 bases, and the junction held 5 bases outside the gene matches. Germline V gene sequence: CDR1 GTSNPN, CDR2 SVGIG (reference sequence). The length of the CDR3 is 13 residues. CDR3 residues: CAWSRGREGEQFF. The CDR3 DNA reads as TGTGCCTGGAGTCGCGGGAGGGAGGGTGAGCAGTTCTTC.

This chain joins TRBV5-1 and TRBJ2-5; 7 bases align to TRBD2. The CDR3 is made up of 15 amino acids. CDR1 and CDR2 from the germline V gene are SGHRS and YFSETQ. V gave up 5 bases and J gave up 3 bases; unmatched junction bases: 10. The CDR3 sequence: CASSQASGLKETQYF. CDR3 in DNA: TGCGCCAGCAGTCAAGCTAGCGGTCTAAAAGAGACCCAGTACTTC.

This clone came up a few times. The chain links TRBV7-9 to TRBJ2-1, with D possibly being TRBD2 (6 bases). This CDR3 is 16 amino acids long. V was shortened by 4 bases and J by 1 base, with 14 bases between the two germline ends. From germline, CDR1 is SEHNR and CDR2 FQNEAQ (reference sequence). The CDR3 loop reads CASSSTGAGSYNEQFF. The CDR3 region has the DNA TGTGCCAGCAGCTCCACCGGTGCGGGATCCTACAATGAGCAGTTCTTC.

The chain links TRBV6-5 to TRBJ2-1; 7 bases agree with TRBD2. V lost 5 bases, J lost 7 bases, and 8 bases stayed unmatched. CDR3 length: 14 amino acids. Germline V gene sequence: CDR1 MNHEY, CDR2 SVGAGI. The CDR3 DNA reads as TGTGCCAGCAGTCCCTTGGAGCGGGGTAATGAGCAGTTCTTC. It specifies CASSPLERGNEQFF.

This rearrangement joins TRBV18 to TRBJ1-2; 7 bases agree with TRBD1. Trimming at V came to 0 bases and at J to 6 bases, leaving 7 bases not matched to a gene. CDR3 length: 15 residues. CDR1 and CDR2 from the germline V gene are KGHSH and LQKENI. CDR3 in amino acids: CASSPPLQGEDGYTF. In DNA form, the CDR3 reads TGTGCCAGCTCACCACCACTCCAGGGGGAGGATGGCTACACCTTC.

This clone is a singleton in its sample. The chain employs TRBV15 and TRBJ1-3, with unresolved D. There are 13 residues in the CDR3. Germline CDR1 LNHNV, CDR2 YYDKDF (reference sequence). The V end was cut by 4 bases, the J end by 0 bases, with 4 bases between. CDR3: CATSMSSGNTIYF. For the CDR3, the DNA is TGTGCCACCAGCATGAGCTCTGGAAACACCATATATTTT.

The chain combines TRBV4-3 with TRBJ2-7; 9 bases match TRBD1. Germline assignment: CDR1 LGHNA and CDR2 YSLEER. With 2 bases clipped from V and 0 bases from J, the junction kept 2 bases outside the gene matches. The CDR3 totals 15 residues. The CDR3 sequence: CASSQTQGASYEQYF. DNA for the CDR3: TGCGCCAGCAGCCAAACACAGGGGGCCTCCTACGAGCAGTACTTC.

This clone was seen just once. The chain recombines TRBV7-6 with TRBJ1-2; 8 bases are a match to TRBD1. Germline V gene lookup returns CDR1 SGHVS and CDR2 FNYEAQ. V was clipped by 1 base and J by 4 bases; unmatched bases: 2. The CDR3 sequence is 14 residues long. CDR3 residues: CASSLEDRGYGYTF. CDR3 DNA: TGTGCCAGCAGCTTAGAAGACAGGGGCTATGGCTACACCTTC.

The chain combines TRBV27 with TRBJ2-2, with 10 positions matching TRBD2. This CDR3 comprises 18 residues. The germline V gene has CDR1 MNHEY and CDR2 SMNVEV (reference sequence). After removal of 5 bases from V and 0 bases from J, the junction contained 9 bases not matched to a gene. CDR3 nucleotide sequence: TGTGCCAGCAGTCCCAAGAGCGGGAGGGTTACGAACACCGGGGAGCTGTTTTTT. Protein product: CASSPKSGRVTNTGELFF.

This sequence joins TRBV18 and TRBJ2-3, with 7 bases aligning to TRBD2. This CDR3 is built from 16 residues. The V and J ends lost 5 bases and 0 bases, in that order; junction bases with no gene match: 8. Germline lookup yields CDR1 KGHSH and CDR2 LQKENI. In DNA, the CDR3 is TGTGCCAGCTCAACCGGCGCTAGCGGTAGCACAGATACGCAGTATTTT. Its protein product is CASSTGASGSTDTQYF.

V gene TRBV5-1 combines with J gene TRBJ2-7; 7 bases map to TRBD1. The length of the CDR3 is 15 residues. V gave up 0 bases and J gave up 2 bases; unmatched junction bases: 5. Germline CDR1 SGHRS, CDR2 YFSETQ. The CDR3: CASSLGDRETYEQYF. The CDR3, as DNA: TGCGCCAGCAGCTTGGGCGACAGGGAGACCTACGAGCAGTACTTC.